Shown below are 20 T cell receptor beta chains from a single sample sequenced in a study of shared clonotypes between healthy human individuals. TCRdb keeps only in-frame clones here, not all; method: immunoSEQ multiplex PCR. This table holds about 2,500,000 clones, more than 90% found once. What was sequenced was naive CD4+ T cells sorted from blood. The subset: CD45RA+ positively selected. The source is a young man in good health.

The chain combines TRBV7-9 with TRBJ2-2, with TRBD1 matching over 7 bases. Trimming at V came to 2 bases and at J to 5 bases, leaving 8 bases not matched to a gene. The CDR3 is 16 residues long. Germline V gene data show CDR1 as SEHNR and CDR2 as FQNEAQ (reference sequence). CDR3 coding DNA: TGTGCCAGCAGCTTACACAGGGGATATGGAACCGGGGAGCTGTTTTTT. Encoded protein: CASSLHRGYGTGELFF. The full variable domain, in which reference TRBV7-9 and TRBJ2-2 provide the parts outside the CDR3, is DTGVSQNPRHKITKRGQNVTFRCDPISEHNRLYWYRQTLGQGPEFLTYFQNEAQLEKSRLLSDRFSAERPKGSFSTLEIQRTEQGDSAMYLCASSLHRGYGTGELFFGEGSRLTVL.

In DNA, the CDR3 is TGTGCCAGCAGCCAATATAATTCACCCCTCCACTTT. This codes for CASSQYNSPLHF. The chain joins TRBV11-2 to TRBJ1-6, with D hard to call. This CDR3 has 12 residues. The germline V and J ends were trimmed by 5 bases and 4 bases, with 3 bases remaining between them. Germline CDR1 is SGHAT and CDR2 is FQNNGV.

The chain couples TRBV19 to TRBJ2-2, with 7 bases that match TRBD1. The CDR3 runs to 18 residues. Trimming at V came to 3 bases and at J to 0 bases, leaving 10 bases not matched to a gene. Germline values: CDR1 LNHDA, CDR2 SQIVND (reference sequence). CDR3 sequence reads: CASSMRKGGATNTGELFF. In nucleotides, the CDR3 is TGTGCCAGTAGTATGCGGAAAGGGGGCGCCACGAACACCGGGGAGCTGTTTTTT.

A note on this clone: At the DNA level, this CDR3 is encoded by other sequences in the same sample as well. V is TRBV2 and J is TRBJ2-1, with D possibly matching TRBD2 (6 bases). This CDR3 comprises 13 residues. The germline V and J ends were trimmed by 6 bases and 0 bases, with 6 bases remaining between them. In germline, CDR1 is SNHLY, CDR2 FYNNEI. The CDR3: CASSGSSYNEQFF. DNA of the CDR3: TGTGCCAGCAGCGGGAGCTCCTACAATGAGCAGTTCTTC.

V usage is TRBV18 and J usage is TRBJ2-7; the D is unclear. Trimming took off 6 bases at V and 6 bases at J, with 15 bases between the two ends. Germline-derived CDR1 and CDR2 are KGHSH and LQKENI. The CDR3 consists of 13 residues. This CDR3 is CASSPLSAAEQYF. In DNA, the CDR3 is TGTGCCAGCTCCCCCCTCTCTGCTGCCGAGCAGTACTTC.

This chain joins TRBV27 and TRBJ2-1; possible D gene TRBD2, 5 bases. Germline lookup yields CDR1 MNHEY and CDR2 SMNVEV (reference sequence). Trimming took 0 bases from V and 5 from J, leaving 20 bases between them. The CDR3 sequence is 18 residues long. The CDR3 here is CASSLSPLKYTSDNEQFF. The CDR3 bases are TGTGCCAGCAGTTTATCCCCCCTAAAATATACTAGTGACAATGAGCAGTTCTTC.

This clone showed up just once. This chain joins TRBV2 and TRBJ2-7; TRBD2 matches 15 bases. CDR1 SNHLY and CDR2 FYNNEI come from the germline V gene. The CDR3 contains 14 residues. Unmatched junction bases numbered 3, after V lost 7 bases and J lost 5 bases. CDR3 DNA: TGTGCCAGCACTTGGACTAGCGGGGGGGACGAGCAGTACTTC. Protein: CASTWTSGGDEQYF.

In this sample, this clone turned up a few times. J is TRBJ1-1 and V is TRBV28; D gene unclear. CDR1 and CDR2 (germline): MDHEN, SYDVKM. The germline V and J ends were trimmed by 7 bases and 3 bases, with 12 bases remaining between them. The CDR3 contains 13 residues. CDR3 sequence reads: CASTTSRDTEAFF. The CDR3, as DNA: TGTGCCAGCACGACCTCCCGCGACACTGAAGCTTTCTTT.

The chain couples TRBV10-3 to TRBJ1-1, with D unresolved. The CDR3 sequence is 13 residues long. Germline-derived CDR1 and CDR2 are ENHRY and SYGVKD. Trimming shortened V by 10 bases and J by 1 base, and 13 bases separated the two germline ends. In DNA form, the CDR3 reads TGTGCCAGGACCATAGGGCAGAACACTGAAGCTTTCTTT. This codes for CARTIGQNTEAFF.

This chain connects TRBV23-1 to TRBJ2-2; 7 bases match TRBD1. TRBV23-1 is an open reading frame, and its role is uncertain. Trimming cost V 10 bases and J 0 bases; bases outside gene matches: 23. The CDR3 loop spans 20 amino acids. CDR3 region: CATEGAVRTETVSNTGELFF. The CDR3 DNA reads TGCGCCACCGAGGGGGCAGTCAGGACCGAAACCGTTTCGAACACCGGGGAGCTGTTTTTT.

This chain joins TRBV18 and TRBJ2-1; 7 bases match TRBD1. V lost 2 bases, J lost 0 bases, and 10 bases stayed unmatched. The CDR3 sequence is 18 residues long. Germline CDR1 reads KGHSH; CDR2 reads LQKENI. CDR3 protein: CASSPLTQGVSSYNEQFF. In DNA form, the CDR3 reads TGTGCCAGCTCACCATTAACTCAGGGGGTTAGCTCCTACAATGAGCAGTTCTTC.

The V and J genes are TRBV5-1 and TRBJ2-7; D possibly corresponds to TRBD2 (5 bases). Trimming removed 0 bases at V and 5 bases at J, with 15 bases between. The CDR3 consists of 15 residues. Germline CDR1 and CDR2: SGHRS and YFSETQ. The CDR3: CASSLGGLGSNEQYF. CDR3 coding DNA: TGCGCCAGCAGCTTGGGTGGACTCGGGTCCAACGAGCAGTACTTC.

The chain links TRBV9 to TRBJ2-3, with a weak D call TRBD2 (6 bases). V shed 3 bases and J shed 1 base, with 12 bases lying between them. The CDR3 consists of 15 residues. Germline CDR1 and CDR2: SGDLS and YYNGEE. CDR3 sequence: CASSGPWGGTDTQYF. Written as DNA, the CDR3 is TGTGCCAGCAGCGGTCCATGGGGGGGCACAGATACGCAGTATTTT.

The gene calls are TRBV5-4 and TRBJ2-5; D remains unclear. The CDR3 extends over 12 amino acids. Trimming removed 4 bases at V and 5 bases at J, with 9 bases between. Germline CDR1 is SGHNT and CDR2 is YYREEE (reference sequence). The CDR3 loop is CASSPGRETQYF. Written as DNA, the CDR3 is TGTGCCAGCAGCCCCGGTCGGGAGACCCAGTACTTC.

Of note for this clone: This CDR3 is also generated by other DNA sequences in the sample. The chain carries TRBV7-9 and TRBJ2-5; D is unresolved. Trimming cost V 0 bases and J 1 base, with 6 bases left between them. Germline assignment: CDR1 SEHNR and CDR2 FQNEAQ (reference sequence). The CDR3 runs 14 residues. The DNA for the CDR3 is TGTGCCAGCAGCTTAGCAGGTGGCCAAGAGACCCAGTACTTC. It specifies CASSLAGGQETQYF.

The chain couples TRBV7-2 to TRBJ1-3; 9 positions match TRBD1. Per the germline V gene, CDR1 is SGHTA and CDR2 is FQGNSA. V lost 1 base and J lost 0; bases outside the gene matches: 1. The CDR3 length is 16 residues. CDR3 amino acids: CASSLGTGASGNTIYF. CDR3 DNA: TGTGCCAGCAGCTTAGGGACAGGGGCCTCTGGAAACACCATATATTTT.

The rearrangement links TRBV30 to TRBJ1-6; D might be TRBD1 (6 bases). The CDR3 is 15 residues long. V was shortened by 3 bases and J by 9 bases, with 18 bases between the two germline ends. The germline V gene has CDR1 GTSNPN and CDR2 SVGIG (reference sequence). The DNA for the CDR3 is TGTGCCTGGAGGGAACAGGGCAGTAAGGGTTCACCCCTCCACTTT. This translates into CAWREQGSKGSPLHF.

The chain employs TRBV30 and TRBJ1-1; D possibly corresponds to TRBD1 (5 bases). The CDR3 sequence is 14 residues long. V gave up 0 bases and J gave up 5 bases, with 13 bases separating them. The germline gives CDR1 GTSNPN, CDR2 SVGIG (reference sequence). CDR3 bases: TGTGCCTGGAGTGTAGGGGTTCCGGGGACTGAAGCTTTCTTT. Its protein product is CAWSVGVPGTEAFF.

The gene calls are TRBV19 and TRBJ2-7; D is possibly TRBD1 (5 bases). CDR3 size: 14 residues. The germline gives CDR1 LNHDA, CDR2 SQIVND (reference sequence). Trimming took off 4 bases at V and 0 bases at J, with 10 bases between the two ends. The CDR3 nucleotides are TGTGCCAGTAGTACGATACAGGACTCCTACGAGCAGTACTTC. Its protein product is CASSTIQDSYEQYF.

This clone was counted once. The V call is TRBV30, the J call TRBJ2-4; TRBD1 agrees at 8 bases. With V trimmed by 6 bases and J by 3 bases, 13 bases remained unmatched. Germline V CDR1 and CDR2: GTSNPN, SVGIG (reference sequence). The CDR3 is 16 amino acids. CDR3 protein: CACQIWGQDYKNIQYF. DNA for the CDR3: TGTGCCTGCCAAATATGGGGACAGGATTACAAAAACATTCAGTACTTC.